The present T cell receptor (beta chain) was sequenced within a study of human T cells and chemical hapten exposure. The library tagged each cDNA molecule with unique molecular identifiers. TCRdb itself ran the RACE reads through MiXCR, one entry per CDR3 protein. This table has approximately 68,000 distinct CDR3 sequences, about 9% appearing once. Described time point: patch test 2, 6 weeks after DPC sensitization. Treatment here: therapeutic diphenylcyclopropenone sensitization with weekly scalp DPC. The CDR3 covers 16 residues. Germline V gives CDR1 LGHDT, CDR2 YNNKEL (reference sequence). V dropped 1 base and J dropped 4 bases, with 13 bases sitting between them.

The sample in question was whole blood, obtained in connection with sensitization to the hapten diphenylcyclopropenone (DPC). This receptor was obtained from a woman between 50 and 59 years old with alopecia areata. Some clones in this sample may be carry-over from other donors' samples. J is TRBJ1-4 and V is TRBV3-1, with no clear D. The CDR3 DNA follows: TGTGCCAGCAGCCAAGGAACCCTCCGCCTTAATGAAAAACTGTTTTTT. It is translated as CASSQGTLRLNEKLFF.